The 10 T cell receptor beta chains below come from one sample, sequenced in a study of control samples from healthy donors and cancer patients. Repertoires were generated with immunoSEQ multiplex PCR, while TCRdb's copy carries only in-frame clones and drops some. The data hold about 55,000 clones, with about 96% observed a single time. Sequencing was done on a sample of blood. These receptors all come from a woman between 18 and 30 years old in good health.

This rearrangement joins TRBV6-5 to TRBJ1-2; the match to TRBD1 covers 7 bases. Germline V lookup: CDR1 MNHEY, CDR2 SVGAGI. The CDR3 is 13 residues long. After removal of 11 bases from V and 4 bases from J, the junction contained 10 bases not matched to a gene. The CDR3 nucleotides read TGTGCCTACGCACAAGGGGGCAGCTATGGCTACACCTTC. It yields the protein CAYAQGGSYGYTF.

The V call is TRBV30, the J call TRBJ1-2; D is ambiguous. The V and J ends lost 2 bases and 8 bases respectively, with 12 bases between them. Germline V gene lookup returns CDR1 GTSNPN and CDR2 SVGIG (reference sequence). This CDR3 contains 12 residues. The DNA of the CDR3 is TGTGCCTGGAGTTACGGAGGTCTGGGCTACACCTTC. It is translated as CAWSYGGLGYTF.

This clone was seen more than once but under ten times. The gene calls are TRBV7-2 and TRBJ2-1; possibly TRBD2 for D (7 bases). Per germline, CDR1 SGHTA and CDR2 FQGNSA. CDR3 length equals 14 residues. V was cut by 0 bases and J by 7 bases, with 10 bases left in between. CDR3 in DNA: TGTGCCAGCAGCTTAGCGGGGGGGCCGAATGAGCAGTTCTTC. Amino acids: CASSLAGGPNEQFF.

The chain uses TRBV6-5 and TRBJ1-1; D uncertain. Per germline, CDR1 MNHEY and CDR2 SVGAGI. The CDR3 extends over 13 amino acids. Trimming stripped 6 bases from V and 4 bases from J, with 12 bases between. In nucleotides, the CDR3 is TGTGCCAGCAGCCCCTGGGGAGGCACTGAAGCTTTCTTT. Translated, it gives CASSPWGGTEAFF.

This chain connects TRBV5-1 to TRBJ2-7, with a weak D call TRBD2 (6 bases). This CDR3 region has 12 residues. Germline V gene data show CDR1 as SGHRS and CDR2 as YFSETQ. V lost 4 bases and J 4 bases, leaving 9 bases between the germline ends. CDR3 loop: CASSQTSYEQYF. CDR3 coding DNA: TGCGCCAGCAGCCAGACTAGTTACGAGCAGTACTTC.

The V and J genes are TRBV7-6 and TRBJ2-3; a possible D gene is TRBD2 (6 bases). Trimming cost V 6 bases and J 2 bases, with 15 bases left between them. There are 15 residues in the CDR3. Germline values: CDR1 SGHVS, CDR2 FNYEAQ. The CDR3 protein is CASSHSGGVTDTQYF. CDR3 nucleotide sequence: TGTGCCAGCAGTCACAGTGGCGGGGTCACAGATACGCAGTATTTT.

The chain has TRBV6-6 and TRBJ1-5; D is perhaps TRBD1 (6 bases). Germline loops: CDR1 MNHNY, CDR2 SVGAGI (reference sequence). With 6 bases removed from V and 5 bases from J, the gap between germline ends came to 11 bases. The CDR3 loop spans 13 amino acids. CDR3 in amino acids: CASRPPGDQPQHF. The CDR3 DNA sequence: TGTGCCAGCAGGCCTCCAGGGGATCAGCCCCAGCATTTT.

V gene TRBV7-9 combines with J gene TRBJ1-2; D uncertain. V was pared by 5 bases and J by 4 bases, with 17 bases between. Germline lookup yields CDR1 SEHNR and CDR2 FQNEAQ (reference sequence). The length of the CDR3 is 15 residues. The CDR3 nucleotides are TGTGCCAGCAGCCCTAGCGCCTTCTTGCCCTATGGCTACACCTTC. Its protein is CASSPSAFLPYGYTF.

V is TRBV27 and J is TRBJ1-1; the match to TRBD1 covers 11 bases. The CDR3 is 15 residues long. The junction had 1 base not matched to a gene; V was cut back by 3 bases and J by 1 base. From germline, CDR1 is MNHEY and CDR2 SMNVEV (reference sequence). CDR3 DNA: TGTGCCAGCAGTTTCGGGACAGGGGGGAACACTGAAGCTTTCTTT. Protein product: CASSFGTGGNTEAFF.

V usage is TRBV13 and J usage is TRBJ1-1; maybe TRBD1 (6 bases). The CDR3 spans 12 residues. V dropped 10 bases and J dropped 2 bases, with 11 bases sitting between them. Germline CDR1 PRHDT, CDR2 FYEKMQ (reference sequence). The CDR3 DNA reads as TGTGCCACCCTACAGGGAAACACTGAAGCTTTCTTT. It is translated as CATLQGNTEAFF.